This TCR beta chain was retrieved from a study of memory CD4+ T cells and cytomegalovirus serostatus. Overall study context: Of the healthy Belgian adults, several were CMV seropositive and 24 seronegative.

The germline CDR1 and CDR2 sequences are MNHEY and SMNVEV (reference sequence). The ends were cut back, 2 bases at V and 4 bases at J, with 6 bases in the middle. This CDR3 region has 13 residues. Single viable CD3+CD4+CD8-CD45RO+ cells were sorted as the memory CD4+ T cells. Authors' analysis steps: After removing out-of-frame reads, around 2.2 million distinct TCRbeta sequences remained. TCRdb keeps only in-frame clones here, not all; method: immunoSEQ multiplex PCR. Clonal size and the V and J genes are those of that table, whereas D and trimming came from the DNA. The sample yields about 50,000 clones, 82% seen once.

Material for sequencing was memory CD4+ T cells from blood. This receptor was taken from an adult in good health and CMV-seronegative. J is TRBJ1-5 and V is TRBV27; D gene unclear. CDR3: CASSLAGNQPQHF. The DNA of the CDR3 is TGTGCCAGCAGTTTAGCGGGAAATCAGCCCCAGCATTTT.